The entry that follows covers one T cell receptor (beta chain) sequence. Random-hexamer reverse transcription was applied to roughly 0.5 to 1 ug RNA. TCRdb passed the immunoSEQ multiplex PCR reads through MiXCR, listing each CDR3 protein once. This sample carries over 100,000 distinct CDR3 sequences, around 95% of them seen once, and the ten largest clones take around 0.1%. The entry originates in a study of CD8 T cells in Susac syndrome. Germline-derived CDR1 and CDR2 are PRHDT and FYEKMQ (reference sequence). V lost 3 bases and J lost 3, with 9 bases in between. The CDR3 contains 13 residues. In contrast to the negatively isolated CD8+ and CD4+ T cells, TEMRA cells were FACS-enriched.

Material: CD4+ T cells from PBMCs. The receptor comes from a human donor in good health. This chain joins TRBV13 and TRBJ2-7; D gene uncertain. CDR3 sequence (DNA): TGTGCCAGCAGCTTCGGCAGTATCTACGAGCAGTACTTC. It encodes CASSFGSIYEQYF.